There are many counts of the clone carrying this TCR beta chain. Its antigen is currently unknown. The lymph nodes were axillary draining lymph nodes from breast cancer patients. Each CDR3 protein gets one entry after TCRdb re-called the multiplex PCR reads with MiXCR. In the table there are fewer than 250,000 distinct CDR3 sequences, about 32% of which are singletons. V dropped 2 bases and J dropped 10 bases, with 12 bases sitting between them. Per germline, CDR1 MNHNS and CDR2 SASEGT. This CDR3 spans 13 amino acids. This record comes from a study of breast tumors, draining lymph nodes, adjacent tissues. Broader study findings: Tumor repertoires ranked between lymph nodes and nontumor tissue in diversity, with V and J gene preferences.

Sequencing used axillary lymph node tissue. V gene TRBV6-1 combines with J gene TRBJ2-1, with a tentative D call TRBD2 (5 bases). This sequence originates from a female donor with breast cancer. Some clones in this sample may be carry-over from other donors' samples. The CDR3 coding sequence is TGTGCCAGCAGTGAATTGGGAACTAGGGAGCAGTTCTTC. The encoded protein is CASSELGTREQFF.